This T cell receptor (beta chain) appears in the sequencing data of a study of shared clonotypes between healthy human individuals. Study conclusions and caveats: Among donors, clonotype sharing was expected to be affected by sequencing depth. Investigators collected only blood, and repertoires in tissues likely differ.

In the case of this clone: Its antigen is as yet unknown.

It was across several immunoSEQ plates that each subset's genomic DNA was evenly split. Some clones are missing from TCRdb's copy, which holds only in-frame ones; the method was immunoSEQ multiplex PCR. The table has a few million clones, approximately 90% seen once; the top ten hold approximately 0.41%. In the CD4+ fraction, cells were divided into CD45RA+ naive and CD45RA-negative memory subsets. From germline, CDR1 is LNHDA and CDR2 SQIVND (reference sequence). The length of the CDR3 is 13 residues. The ends were cut back, 3 bases at V and 6 bases at J, with 10 bases in the middle. The sequence came from a man younger than 35 in good health. Some clones in this sample may be carry-over from other donors' samples. The specimen sequenced was naive CD4+ T cells from PBMCs. Subset described: CD45RA+ positively selected. The chain joins TRBV19 to TRBJ2-3; D not resolved. CDR3 DNA sequence: TGTGCCAGTAGTATCCCCCTCCGGGATACGCAGTATTTT. Encoded protein: CASSIPLRDTQYF.